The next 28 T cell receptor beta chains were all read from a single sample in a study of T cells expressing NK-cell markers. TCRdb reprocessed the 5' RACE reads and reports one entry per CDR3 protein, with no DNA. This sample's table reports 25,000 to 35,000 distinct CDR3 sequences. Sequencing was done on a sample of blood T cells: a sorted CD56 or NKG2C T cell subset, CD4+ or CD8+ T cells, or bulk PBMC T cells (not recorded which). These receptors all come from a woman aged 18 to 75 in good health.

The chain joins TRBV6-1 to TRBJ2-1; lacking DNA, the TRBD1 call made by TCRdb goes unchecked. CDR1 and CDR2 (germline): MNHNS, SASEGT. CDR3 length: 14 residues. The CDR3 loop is CASSRGVSYNEQFF.

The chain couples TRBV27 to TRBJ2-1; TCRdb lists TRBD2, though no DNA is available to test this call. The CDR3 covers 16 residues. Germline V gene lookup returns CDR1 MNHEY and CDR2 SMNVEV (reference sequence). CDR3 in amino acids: CASRSWGLAGNNEQFF.

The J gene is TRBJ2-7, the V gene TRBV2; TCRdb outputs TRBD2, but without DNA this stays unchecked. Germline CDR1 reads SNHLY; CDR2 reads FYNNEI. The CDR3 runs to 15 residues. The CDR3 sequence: CASSEGLAGGDEQYF. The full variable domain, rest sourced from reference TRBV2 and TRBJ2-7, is EPEVTQTPSHQVTQMGQEVILRCVPISNHLYFYWYRQILGQKVEFLVSFYNNEISEKSEIFDDQFSVERPDGSNFTLKIRSTKLEDSAMYFCASSEGLAGGDEQYFGPGTRLTVT.

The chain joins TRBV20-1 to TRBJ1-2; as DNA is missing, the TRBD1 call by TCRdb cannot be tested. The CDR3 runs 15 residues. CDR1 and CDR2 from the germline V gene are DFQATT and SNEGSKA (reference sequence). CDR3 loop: CSARGAGQGVEGYTF.

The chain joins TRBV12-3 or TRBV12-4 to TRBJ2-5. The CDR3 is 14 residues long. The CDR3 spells CASSLDEIQETQYF.

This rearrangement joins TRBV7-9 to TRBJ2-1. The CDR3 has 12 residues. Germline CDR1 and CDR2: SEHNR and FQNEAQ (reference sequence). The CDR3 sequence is CASSSRSHEQFF.

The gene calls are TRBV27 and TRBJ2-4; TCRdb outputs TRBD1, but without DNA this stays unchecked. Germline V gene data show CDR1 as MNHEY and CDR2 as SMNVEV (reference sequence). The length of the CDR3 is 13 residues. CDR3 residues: CASSMDRRNIQYF.

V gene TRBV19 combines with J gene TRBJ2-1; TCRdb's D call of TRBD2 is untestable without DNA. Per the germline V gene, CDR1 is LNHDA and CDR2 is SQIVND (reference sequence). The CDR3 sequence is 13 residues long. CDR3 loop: CASSILASNEQFF.

CDR3 in amino acids: CSARDVGSDQETQYF. The V gene is TRBV20-1, the J gene TRBJ2-5. Per germline, CDR1 DFQATT and CDR2 SNEGSKA (reference sequence). This CDR3 comprises 15 residues.

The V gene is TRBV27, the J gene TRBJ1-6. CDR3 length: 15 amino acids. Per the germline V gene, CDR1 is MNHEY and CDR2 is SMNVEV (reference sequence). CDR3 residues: CASSFSESYNSPLHF.

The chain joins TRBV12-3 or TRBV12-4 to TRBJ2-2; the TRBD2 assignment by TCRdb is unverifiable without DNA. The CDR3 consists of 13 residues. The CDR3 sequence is CASSLGLSGELFF.

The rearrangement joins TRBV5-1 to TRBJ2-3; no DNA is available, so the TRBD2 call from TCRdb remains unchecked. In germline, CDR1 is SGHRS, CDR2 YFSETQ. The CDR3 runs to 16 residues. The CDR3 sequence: CASTGGGSGGEDTQYF. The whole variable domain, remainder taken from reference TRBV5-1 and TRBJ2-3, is KAGVTQTPRYLIKTRGQQVTLSCSPISGHRSVSWYQQTPGQGLQFLFEYFSETQRNKGNFPGRFSGRQFSNSRSEMNVSTLELGDSALYLCASTGGGSGGEDTQYFGPGTRLTVL.

This CDR3 reads CASCYGSDTQYF. The chain employs TRBV12-5 and TRBJ2-3. The length of the CDR3 is 12 residues. Germline-derived CDR1 and CDR2 are LGHNT and FRNRAP.

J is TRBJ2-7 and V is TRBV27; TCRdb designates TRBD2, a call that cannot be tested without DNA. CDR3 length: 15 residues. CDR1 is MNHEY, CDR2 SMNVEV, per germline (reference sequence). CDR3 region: CASKRSGRDSYEQYF.

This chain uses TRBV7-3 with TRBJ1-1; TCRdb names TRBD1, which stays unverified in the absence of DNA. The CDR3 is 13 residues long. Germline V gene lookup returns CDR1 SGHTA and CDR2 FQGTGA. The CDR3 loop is CASSQWGSTEAFF.

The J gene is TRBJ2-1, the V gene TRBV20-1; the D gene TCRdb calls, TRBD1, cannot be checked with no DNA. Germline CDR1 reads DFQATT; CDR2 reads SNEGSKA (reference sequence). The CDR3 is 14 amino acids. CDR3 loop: CSARAGAWYNEQFF.

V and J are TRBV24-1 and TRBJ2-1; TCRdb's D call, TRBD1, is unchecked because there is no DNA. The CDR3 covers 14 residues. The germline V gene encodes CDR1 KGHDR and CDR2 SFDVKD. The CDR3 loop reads CATSDRDRGDEQFF.

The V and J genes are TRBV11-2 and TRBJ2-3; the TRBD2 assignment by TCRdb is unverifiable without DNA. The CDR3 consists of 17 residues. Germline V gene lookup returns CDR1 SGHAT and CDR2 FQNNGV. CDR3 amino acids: CASSLDGAGGYTDTQYF.

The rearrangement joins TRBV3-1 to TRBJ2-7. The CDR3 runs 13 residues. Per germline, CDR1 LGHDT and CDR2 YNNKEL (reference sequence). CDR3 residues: CASSQDWSDEQYF.

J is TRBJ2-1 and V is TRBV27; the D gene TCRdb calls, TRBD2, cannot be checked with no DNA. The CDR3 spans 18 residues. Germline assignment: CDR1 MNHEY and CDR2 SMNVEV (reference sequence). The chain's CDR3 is CASSLGTSGEFSYNEQFF.

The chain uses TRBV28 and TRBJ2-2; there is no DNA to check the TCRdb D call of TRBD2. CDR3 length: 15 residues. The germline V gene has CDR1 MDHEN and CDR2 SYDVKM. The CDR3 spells CASSMREGGAGELFF. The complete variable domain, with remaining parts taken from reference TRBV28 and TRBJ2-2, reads DVKVTQSSRYLVKRTGEKVFLECVQDMDHENMFWYRQDPGLGLRLIYFSYDVKMKEKGDIPEGYSVSREKKERFSLILESASTNQTSMYLCASSMREGGAGELFFGEGSRLTVL.

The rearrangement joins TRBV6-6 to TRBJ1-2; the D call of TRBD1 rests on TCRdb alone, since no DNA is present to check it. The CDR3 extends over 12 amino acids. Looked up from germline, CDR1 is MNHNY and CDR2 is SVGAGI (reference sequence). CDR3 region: CASSADRADYTF.

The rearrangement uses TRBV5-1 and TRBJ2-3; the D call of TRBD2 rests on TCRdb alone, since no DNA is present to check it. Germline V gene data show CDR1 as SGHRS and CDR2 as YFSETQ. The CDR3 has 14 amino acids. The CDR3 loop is CASSLTGGRDTQYF.

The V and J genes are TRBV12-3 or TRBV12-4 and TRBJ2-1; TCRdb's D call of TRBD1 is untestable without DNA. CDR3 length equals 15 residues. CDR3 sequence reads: CASSGGQGYYNEQFF.

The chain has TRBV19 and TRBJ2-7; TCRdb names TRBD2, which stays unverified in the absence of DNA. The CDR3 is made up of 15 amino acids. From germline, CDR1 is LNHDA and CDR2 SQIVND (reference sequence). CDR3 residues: CASSYSRDSPYEQYF. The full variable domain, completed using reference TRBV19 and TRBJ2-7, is DGGITQSPKYLFRKEGQNVTLSCEQNLNHDAMYWYRQDPGQGLRLIYYSQIVNDFQKGDIAEGYSVSREKKESFPLTVTSAQKNPTAFYLCASSYSRDSPYEQYFGPGTRLTVT.

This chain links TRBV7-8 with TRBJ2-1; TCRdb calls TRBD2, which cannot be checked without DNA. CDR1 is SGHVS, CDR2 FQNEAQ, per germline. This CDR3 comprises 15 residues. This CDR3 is CASSPPAGGYNEQFF.

The CDR3 sequence is CASRTGVPGELFF. The chain carries TRBV7-9 and TRBJ2-2; TCRdb indicates TRBD1, and absent DNA this call remains unverified. The CDR3 is 13 residues long. Germline lookup yields CDR1 SEHNR and CDR2 FQNEAQ (reference sequence).

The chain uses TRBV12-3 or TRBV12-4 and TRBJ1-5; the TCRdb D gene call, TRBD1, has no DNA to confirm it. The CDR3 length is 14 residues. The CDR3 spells CASRDQGAYQPQHF.